This T cell receptor (beta chain) came from a study of blood T cell repertoires in COVID-19. The CDR3 is 15 amino acids. Germline lookup yields CDR1 MDHEN and CDR2 SYDVKM. V shed 4 bases and J 5 bases; nucleotides not matched to a gene: 8. Adults between roughly 18 and 89 years of age took part from about two dozen US areas. Grouping used clinical history reported by participants in a survey and questionnaire. Each exposed participant met a COVID-19 case in the 2 weeks preceding study entry. This clone was observed a few times. Per the authors' pipeline: Amplifying reference gene primers gave estimates of nucleated cell counts. Assay used: immunoSEQ multiplex PCR; TCRdb lists only in-frame clones, some missing. D and trimming come from the DNA, and the V and J calls and clone size come from that table. Of about 250,000 clones listed, around 84% are singletons.

The rearrangement joins TRBV28 to TRBJ1-5; 7 bases map to TRBD1. Sequencing was done on a sample of PBMCs or T cells enriched from blood (not recorded which). The origin of this receptor is a woman in her forties or fifties who had been exposed to COVID-19. The CDR3 DNA reads TGTGCCAGCAGTTCATTCGACAGGGTCGATCAGCCCCAGCATTTT. It yields the protein CASSSFDRVDQPQHF.